This entry lists 10 T cell receptor beta chains sequenced from one sample in a study of T-cell memory formation after mild COVID-19. MiXCR was run by TCRdb on the 5' RACE reads, yielding one entry per CDR3 protein. This sample has tens of thousands of distinct CDR3 sequences, with about 23% found just once. Sample: PBMCs or a T cell subset sorted from them (not recorded which). The receptors here all came from a man between 18 and 29 years old who had mild COVID-19 (a few samples of this study predate the infection). Cell type and time point are not known.

V usage is TRBV25-1 and J usage is TRBJ2-5, with 10 bases matching TRBD2. Trimming cost V 1 base and J 5 bases; bases outside gene matches: 4. Germline V CDR1 and CDR2: MGHDK, SYGVNS. The CDR3 is 15 residues long. CDR3 loop: CASSEFSGGEETQYF. Here the CDR3 DNA reads TGTGCCAGCAGTGAATTCAGCGGGGGGGAGGAGACCCAGTACTTC.

This chain uses TRBV12-3 or TRBV12-4 with TRBJ1-1; D is ambiguous. The CDR3 length is 11 residues. The V end was cut by 7 bases, the J end by 9 bases, with 12 bases between. The CDR3 is CASTLGEQAFF. Here the CDR3 DNA reads TGTGCCAGCACCCTTGGGGAACAAGCTTTCTTT.

The chain combines TRBV5-6 with TRBJ2-3; D call uncertain. Trimming took off 0 bases at V and 0 bases at J, with 17 bases between the two ends. Per the germline V gene, CDR1 is SGHDT and CDR2 is YYEEEE. The CDR3 extends over 18 amino acids. Written as DNA, the CDR3 is TGTGCCAGCAGCTTGGATTTCGGTGTTAGCCCTAGCACAGATACGCAGTATTTT. Translation gives CASSLDFGVSPSTDTQYF.

The chain carries TRBV27 and TRBJ2-1, with TRBD1 identical over 9 bases. CDR1 is MNHEY and CDR2 is SMNVEV in the germline V gene (reference sequence). Germline trimming cut 5 bases from V and 6 bases from J; bases unmatched to any gene: 8. This CDR3 contains 15 residues. The CDR3 nucleotides are TGTGCCAGCAGTCCACCGGGACAGGGAACCAATGAGCAGTTCTTC. Protein sequence: CASSPPGQGTNEQFF.

This chain links TRBV7-2 with TRBJ1-1; no clear D gene. CDR1 and CDR2 (germline): SGHTA, FQGNSA. The V end lost 5 bases, the J end lost 7 bases, and 14 bases lay between the germline ends. CDR3 length equals 13 residues. This CDR3 is CASSTRSAGEAFF. In DNA form, the CDR3 reads TGTGCCAGCAGCACCAGATCGGCGGGTGAAGCTTTCTTT. Full variable domain (remainder filled in from reference TRBV7-2 and TRBJ1-1): GAGVSQSPSNKVTEKGKDVELRCDPISGHTALYWYRQSLGQGLEFLIYFQGNSAPDKSGLPSDRFSAERTGGSVSTLTIQRTQQEDSAVYLCASSTRSAGEAFFGQGTRLTVV.

In this sample, this clonotype turned up a few times. The genes are TRBV7-3 and TRBJ2-7; D remains ambiguous. CDR1 SGHTA and CDR2 FQGTGA come from the germline V gene. V dropped 5 bases and J dropped 5 bases, with 10 bases sitting between them. The CDR3 spans 12 residues. CDR3 in DNA: TGTGCCAGCAGCACCATGATCCACGAGCAGTACTTC. It specifies CASSTMIHEQYF.

This clonotype is deemed medium-sized. The chain carries TRBV7-9 and TRBJ1-5; D is possibly TRBD1 (6 bases). The germline gives CDR1 SEHNR, CDR2 FQNEAQ (reference sequence). CDR3 length equals 17 residues. Trimming removed 5 bases at V and 0 bases at J, with 17 bases between. The CDR3 loop reads CASSSYEGGYSNQPQHF. The CDR3, as DNA: TGTGCCAGCAGCAGTTACGAAGGGGGATATAGCAATCAGCCCCAGCATTTT.

The count of this clonotype is one. The rearrangement uses TRBV7-9 and TRBJ1-1; D gene uncertain. Germline values: CDR1 SEHNR, CDR2 FQNEAQ (reference sequence). The CDR3 is made up of 14 amino acids. Trimming pared 2 bases from V and 8 bases from J, leaving 15 bases between. CDR3 amino acids: CASSLYGPEVEAFF. CDR3 nucleotides: TGTGCCAGCAGCTTATACGGACCTGAGGTAGAAGCTTTCTTT.

The J gene is TRBJ2-7, the V gene TRBV27; 9 bases are shared with TRBD1. V shed 6 bases, J shed 4 bases, and the junction held 7 bases outside the gene matches. Looked up from germline, CDR1 is MNHEY and CDR2 is SMNVEV (reference sequence). The CDR3 is 14 residues long. CDR3 amino acids: CASRGTGINYEQYV. CDR3 in DNA: TGTGCCAGCAGGGGGACAGGGATTAATTACGAGCAGTACGTC.

The chain couples TRBV5-1 to TRBJ2-3; TRBD1 aligns across 9 bases. V lost 4 bases and J lost 4; bases outside the gene matches: 13. CDR3 length equals 17 residues. Germline assignment: CDR1 SGHRS and CDR2 YFSETQ. The CDR3 sequence is CASSLPPGTGLPDTQYF. The CDR3 DNA reads as TGCGCCAGCAGCCTCCCACCCGGGACAGGGTTGCCAGATACGCAGTATTTT.